This T cell receptor (beta chain) is drawn from a study of blood T cell repertoires in COVID-19. About the research overall: The origin of the acute and convalescent COVID-19 samples was the United States, Italy and Spain.

Measured with immunoSEQ multiplex PCR; TCRdb has only the in-frame clones, and not every one. The table has about 110,000 clones, under 75% seen once. Germline CDR1 is SGHRS and CDR2 is YFSETQ. With 4 bases removed from V and 3 bases from J, the gap between germline ends came to 13 bases. The CDR3 consists of 14 residues. What was sequenced was peripheral blood. The TCR sequence derives from a woman aged 55 to 70 with acute or convalescent COVID-19. The chain combines TRBV5-1 with TRBJ1-1; D unresolved. The CDR3: CASSPAGIDTEAFF. The CDR3 DNA is TGCGCCAGCAGCCCGGCCGGGATCGACACTGAAGCTTTCTTT.